This T cell receptor (beta chain) was identified during a study of beta chain features in type 1 diabetes (dated by TCRdb to 2016 to 2019). Turning to the overall study: No differences in mean age, gender distribution, total cell number or subset yield were found between patients and healthy donors. A total of about 100 million sorted cells were examined across all samples, and RNA yield correlated strongly with the number of cells per subset. In the study, TCRB repertoires of sorted circulating CD4+ T cell subsets from recently diagnosed type 1 diabetes patients were compared with those of matched healthy donors. Regulatory and stem cell-like memory subsets were obtained from only 8 patients and roughly 8 healthy donors, while naive and central memory subsets were obtained from all 30 or so donors. Paper-wide results and their limitations: Because the HLA sub-analyses included only small numbers of individuals, any influence of HLA type on TCRB rearrangement was left unresolved. In all four CD4+ subsets, TCRB CDR3 length was moderately but significantly shorter in type 1 diabetes patients. PCR might favor shorter templates, but patient and control samples were amplified and corrected together, so any skew would affect both groups equally. Because cDNA rather than genomic DNA was sequenced, highly expressing activated cells could have been over-represented, although no difference in activation and CD3 levels was found between groups. At VDJ recombination sites, type 1 diabetes patients had fewer insertions and more deleted nucleotides, which implies abnormalities in thymic rearrangement. Naive, central memory and regulatory TCRB repertoires appeared more similar among patients than among healthy donors.

Of note for this clone: Its antigen is not yet known. Base qualities were left out, and no much larger clone turns up one base away.

The entire amount of isolated RNA was reverse transcribed using the High Capacity cDNA Reverse Transcription Kit, so the sequenced TCRB transcripts were expressed ones. Deep immunoSEQ sequencing was performed on naive, central memory and regulatory T cell samples, with an average of around 3.5 million total reads per sample. Sorted cells were lysed in RLT buffer and RNA was extracted with DNase-treated RNeasy Micro or Mini kits, depending on cell number. Each cell subset was processed on its own to prevent cross-contamination, while patient and healthy donor samples were processed together. The immunoSEQ multiplex PCR was used to amplify TCRB sequences from cDNA, yielding 87-bp fragments that span the CDR3 region. The amplicons were sequenced using the Illumina HiSeq platform. In the original analysis: PCR bias was computationally corrected using synthetic template baselines, reads within Hamming distance 2 were collapsed, and singletons that could not be merged were discarded. Reads were aligned against IMGT to assign V, D and J genes, CDR3 length and insertions or deletions at six rearrangement sites. Within each subset, clonotype counts were normalized to the number of sorted cells before true diversity and Gini coefficients were calculated with the tcR R package. The overlap coefficient, calculated on TCRB nucleotide sequences, was used to measure repertoire sharing. Out-of-frame TCRB sequences from naive cells were analyzed as a proxy for the pre-selection repertoire. TCRdb carries this immuneACCESS record with in-frame sequences only. Its versions omit some clonotypes, under half of them owing to an unresolved V gene in the studies checked, with the rest unexplained. V and J calls and clone size are as listed in that table; D and trimming were resolved from the DNA. This sample has about 620,000 clones in its table, and less than 20% of those were observed once. The ten largest clones capture 0.07% to 0.095% of the sample.

Each donor gave one peripheral blood draw, averaging roughly 0.11 L, which was collected into heparinised tubes. Naive, central memory, regulatory and stem cell-like memory CD4+ T cells were sorted on a BD FACSAria II using a panel including CD45RO, CCR7, CD25, CD127, CD95 and CD27. Purity was above 95% for every sorted population. PBMCs were separated immediately by Lymphoprep density gradient centrifugation and were stained directly, without being cultured. So that batch effects would be minimized, each experiment stained and sorted samples in pairs, pairing one healthy donor with one patient. The sample consisted of naive CD4+ T cells from blood. What the cell subset or site label conveys for this sample: true naive CD4+ T cells. This sequence originates from a young man in good health.

The DNA is TGCAGCGTTGTGGGACAGGGTTTCTCCTACGAGCAGTACTTC. This gives the protein CSVVGQGFSYEQYF. The chain was built from TRBV29-1 and TRBJ2-7, and 9 junction bases match TRBD1. At the junction V is shortened by 4 bases and J by 0 bases; bases outside the gene matches: 4. Taken from cysteine to phenylalanine, the CDR3 has 14 residues. Only the CDR3 DNA is retained, 42 bases long and in frame from the first base. From the germline V gene, CDR1 is SQVTM and CDR2 is ANQGSEA.